What follows are 25 T cell receptor beta chains derived from one specimen sequenced in a study of T-cell reconstitution after alpha-beta-depleted transplantation in children. Preparation of the TCRbeta library was carried out with unique molecular identifiers. TCRdb itself ran the PCR reads through MiXCR, one entry per CDR3 protein. The table shows 200,000 to 250,000 distinct CDR3 sequences, with under 30% occurring only once. Here the sequenced sample was PBMCs, mostly from graft donor cells, taken 360 days after TCRalphabeta/CD19-depleted stem cell transplant. The receptors originated from a female patient aged 2-10 years who had a stem cell transplant for congenital amegakaryocytic thrombocytopenia, so the T cells may come from the graft donor.

The genes are TRBV7-9 and TRBJ2-2, with D perhaps matching TRBD1 or TRBD2 (6 bases each). CDR3 length equals 14 residues. Germline values: CDR1 SEHNR, CDR2 FQNEAQ (reference sequence). The V end lost 3 bases, the J end lost 6 bases, and 11 bases lay between the germline ends. CDR3: CASSFFRGPGELFF. The CDR3 region has the DNA TGTGCCAGCAGCTTCTTTCGGGGGCCCGGGGAGCTGTTTTTT.

This clonotype was seen a handful of times. The rearrangement links TRBV7-2 to TRBJ1-6; D remains unclear. The CDR3 runs to 15 residues. The germline V and J ends were trimmed by 5 bases and 5 bases, with 13 bases remaining between them. Germline CDR1 SGHTA, CDR2 FQGNSA. Here the CDR3 reads CASSPSGVHNSPLHF. For the CDR3, the DNA is TGTGCCAGCAGCCCCAGTGGTGTACATAATTCACCCCTCCACTTT.

This chain joins TRBV25-1 and TRBJ2-2; 9 positions match TRBD2. V lost 6 bases and J lost 9; bases outside the gene matches: 5. Germline V gene sequence: CDR1 MGHDK, CDR2 SYGVNS. The CDR3 totals 13 residues. CDR3 DNA: TGTGCCAGCAGAAATAGCGGGGGTCGGGAGCTGTTTTTT. Encoded protein: CASRNSGGRELFF. The full variable domain, its missing parts supplied by reference TRBV25-1 and TRBJ2-2, is EADIYQTPRYLVIGTGKKITLECSQTMGHDKMYWYQQDPGMELHLIHYSYGVNSTEKGDLSSESTVSRIRTEHFPLTLESARPSHTSQYLCASRNSGGRELFFGEGSRLTVL.

Notes on this clonotype: A read error may account for a junction end that differs from germline. V is TRBV11-2 and J is TRBJ1-2, with a weak D call TRBD1 (5 bases). The length of the CDR3 is 17 residues. Looked up from germline, CDR1 is SGHAT and CDR2 is FQNNGV. The CDR3 bases are TGTGCCAGAAGCTTAGTGTATGCCGTTGACAGTACCTATGGCTACACCTTC. Translating gives CARSLVYAVDSTYGYTF. Filled out from reference TRBV11-2 and TRBJ1-2, the complete variable domain reads EAGVAQSPRYKIIEKRQSVAFWCNPISGHATLYWYQQILGQGPKLLIQFQNNGVVDDSQLPKDRFSAERLKGVDSTLKIQPAKLEDSAVYLCARSLVYAVDSTYGYTFGSGTRLTVV.

This clonotype has ten or more counts. The chain combines TRBV12-3 or TRBV12-4 with TRBJ2-3, with D uncertain. V dropped 3 bases and J dropped 6 bases, with 10 bases sitting between them. The CDR3 has 13 amino acids. The CDR3 DNA reads as TGTGCCAGCAGTTTGGGTGGAATGGATACGCAGTATTTT. It specifies CASSLGGMDTQYF.

This clonotype came up many times. This chain joins TRBV6-5 and TRBJ2-1, with 7 bases identical to TRBD2. The CDR3 totals 15 residues. Trimming cost V 0 bases and J 2 bases; bases outside gene matches: 1. Germline V CDR1 and CDR2: MNHEY, SVGAGI. CDR3 loop: CASSYSGGTYNEQFF. CDR3 sequence (DNA): TGTGCCAGCAGTTACTCGGGGGGGACCTACAATGAGCAGTTCTTC.

Within the sample, this clonotype is medium-sized. The chain combines TRBV12-3 or TRBV12-4 with TRBJ2-3, with TRBD2 matching over 9 bases. This CDR3 has 15 amino acids. Trimming cost V 3 bases and J 3 bases; bases outside gene matches: 4. The CDR3 DNA is TGTGCCAGCAGTTTGTATCTAGCGGGGACAGATACGCAGTATTTT. Protein: CASSLYLAGTDTQYF.

V is TRBV5-1 and J is TRBJ1-2; D is ambiguous. The CDR3 is 15 residues long. Trimming left V 0 bases short and J 5 bases short, with 14 bases between. Germline values: CDR1 SGHRS, CDR2 YFSETQ. The CDR3 DNA is TGCGCCAGCAGCTTGGCAGAGGGCGGAACTTATGGCTACACCTTC. Amino acids: CASSLAEGGTYGYTF.

The chain employs TRBV4-1 and TRBJ2-7; D may be TRBD1 (6 bases). The CDR3 is 15 amino acids. Germline V gives CDR1 MGHRA, CDR2 YSYEKL. Trimming took 0 bases from V and 1 from J, leaving 10 bases between them. The CDR3 loop is CASSQDDGQSYEQYF. The CDR3 coding sequence is TGCGCCAGCAGCCAAGACGACGGACAGTCCTACGAGCAGTACTTC.

The chain carries TRBV3-1 and TRBJ1-1; a weak D match, TRBD1 (5 bases). Trimming removed 4 bases from V and 1 base from J, with 13 bases in between. Germline lookup yields CDR1 LGHDT and CDR2 YNNKEL (reference sequence). This CDR3 is built from 15 residues. The CDR3 is CASSPPGQGNTEAFF. The CDR3 coding sequence is TGTGCCAGCAGCCCCCCTGGGCAGGGGAACACTGAAGCTTTCTTT.

This clonotype showed up just a few times. The gene calls are TRBV14 and TRBJ1-5; unclear D gene. Trimming removed 5 bases from V and 9 bases from J, with 17 bases in between. The CDR3 is 14 amino acids. Germline CDR1 and CDR2: SGHDN and FVKESK. The CDR3 sequence is CASSSGRIAWPQHF. CDR3 nucleotides: TGTGCCAGCAGCTCAGGTCGGATAGCTTGGCCCCAGCATTTT. The full variable domain, with the rest looked up from reference TRBV14 and TRBJ1-5, is EAGVTQFPSHSVIEKGQTVTLRCDPISGHDNLYWYRRVMGKEIKFLLHFVKESKQDESGMPNNRFLAERTGGTYSTLKVQPAELEDSGVYFCASSSGRIAWPQHFGDGTRLSIL.

V usage is TRBV6-2 or TRBV6-3 and J usage is TRBJ2-5; no firm D call. In germline, CDR1 is MNHEY, CDR2 SVGEGT. Trimming took off 4 bases at V and 2 bases at J, with 11 bases between the two ends. The CDR3 has 14 amino acids. The DNA of the CDR3 is TGTGCCAGCAGTTTCGGGCAGTATCAAGAGACCCAGTACTTC. It encodes CASSFGQYQETQYF.

V and J are TRBV5-1 and TRBJ2-5; weak D call: TRBD2 (6 bases). Per the germline V gene, CDR1 is SGHRS and CDR2 is YFSETQ. The CDR3 totals 14 residues. V lost 1 base and J 1 base, leaving 8 bases between the germline ends. The CDR3 region is CASSLFGGQETQYF. CDR3 in DNA: TGCGCCAGCAGCTTGTTCGGGGGCCAAGAGACCCAGTACTTC.

Of note for this clonotype: One end of the junction is discordant with germline, which a read error may explain. This sequence joins TRBV12-3 or TRBV12-4 and TRBJ2-7; TRBD1 might be the D (5 bases). The CDR3 totals 15 residues. This CDR3 reads CASSPAPTAFYELYF. The CDR3 DNA reads TGTGCCAGCAGCCCTGCCCCGACAGCCTTCTACGAGCTGTACTTC.

This clonotype was found many times. The chain carries TRBV7-6 and TRBJ1-4, with unresolved D. The CDR3 is 13 amino acids. Germline CDR1 is SGHVS and CDR2 is FNYEAQ. The V and J ends lost 4 bases and 7 bases respectively, with 10 bases between them. In nucleotides, the CDR3 is TGTGCCAGCAGCTCCCGCATGAGTGAAAAACTGTTTTTT. It specifies CASSSRMSEKLFF.

This chain joins TRBV6-1 and TRBJ2-6; D is unresolved. V lost 6 bases and J lost 0, with 6 bases in between. CDR1 and CDR2 (germline): MNHNS, SASEGT. The length of the CDR3 is 14 residues. The CDR3 is CASRRGSGANVLTF. CDR3 bases: TGTGCCAGCAGGCGAGGCTCTGGGGCCAACGTCCTGACTTTC.

In its sample, this clonotype was seen many times. The chain combines TRBV12-3 or TRBV12-4 with TRBJ1-1, with no clear D. Trimming pared 7 bases from V and 2 bases from J, leaving 8 bases between. The length of the CDR3 is 12 residues. The CDR3 nucleotides are TGTGCCAGCAAAACAGACAACACTGAAGCTTTCTTT. This encodes CASKTDNTEAFF.

The V call is TRBV20-1, the J call TRBJ2-2; a weak D match, TRBD2 (6 bases). The CDR3 is made up of 13 amino acids. The V gene's germline CDR1 is DFQATT and CDR2 SNEGSKA (reference sequence). Between the trimmed V and J ends, which lost 5 bases and 4 bases, there was a span of 11 bases. The chain's CDR3 is CSAARGTTGELFF. The CDR3 coding sequence is TGCAGTGCTGCGCGGGGTACCACCGGGGAGCTGTTTTTT.

This sequence joins TRBV6-5 and TRBJ2-2; D unclear. Trimming stripped 2 bases from V and 1 base from J, with 14 bases between. The CDR3 consists of 17 residues. The germline CDR1 and CDR2 sequences are MNHEY and SVGAGI. The CDR3 DNA reads as TGTGCCAGCAGTTACCTCCTAGTTGGTCAGAACACCGGGGAGCTGTTTTTT. It codes for CASSYLLVGQNTGELFF.

V usage is TRBV28 and J usage is TRBJ2-3; D not certain. CDR3 size: 14 residues. The V end lost 8 bases, the J end lost 1 base, and 13 bases lay between the germline ends. CDR1 is MDHEN, CDR2 SYDVKM, per germline. CDR3 region: CASCEAAGTDTQYF. The DNA of the CDR3 is TGTGCCAGCTGCGAGGCCGCAGGCACAGATACGCAGTATTTT.

This chain joins TRBV7-9 and TRBJ2-7, with 9 bases fitting TRBD1. Trimming removed 5 bases from V and 5 bases from J; junction bases left unmatched: 7. The CDR3 is made up of 14 amino acids. Per germline, CDR1 SEHNR and CDR2 FQNEAQ (reference sequence). CDR3 protein: CASSRDRVRDEQYF. The CDR3 DNA follows: TGTGCCAGCAGCCGGGACAGGGTTCGCGACGAGCAGTACTTC.

The rearrangement links TRBV15 to TRBJ2-2; no clear D. The CDR3 loop spans 12 amino acids. V shed 4 bases and J shed 8 bases, with 8 bases lying between them. Germline assignment: CDR1 LNHNV and CDR2 YYDKDF (reference sequence). The CDR3 here is CATSIWRGELFF. CDR3 coding DNA: TGTGCCACCAGCATTTGGAGAGGGGAGCTGTTTTTT.

This clonotype was observed at least ten times. The V gene is TRBV6-2 or TRBV6-3, the J gene TRBJ2-1, with D possibly TRBD2 on 5 matching bases. The CDR3 sequence is 15 residues long. Trimming pared 1 base from V and 6 bases from J, leaving 13 bases between. Germline V CDR1 and CDR2: MNHEY, SVGEGT. CDR3 nucleotides: TGTGCCAGCAGTTACTGGCTAGCATCCATCAATGAGCAGTTCTTC. This sequence encodes CASSYWLASINEQFF.

This rearrangement joins TRBV4-1 to TRBJ2-3; no clear D gene. CDR1 and CDR2 from the germline V gene are MGHRA and YSYEKL. The ends were cut back, 3 bases at V and 0 bases at J, with 16 bases in the middle. The CDR3 covers 17 residues. CDR3 residues: CASSQALVQVSTDTQYF. As DNA, the CDR3 is TGCGCCAGCAGCCAGGCCCTCGTTCAAGTTAGCACAGATACGCAGTATTTT.

This clonotype was seen a handful of times. This rearrangement joins TRBV6-2 or TRBV6-3 to TRBJ2-1; 7 bases map to TRBD1. V was pared by 5 bases and J by 15 bases, with 10 bases of the junction left unmatched. This CDR3 spans 12 amino acids. Germline CDR1 is MNHEY and CDR2 is SVGEGT. The CDR3 DNA follows: TGTGCCAGCAGTAACCCCCGACAGGGTTTGTTCTTC. Amino acid sequence: CASSNPRQGLFF.